The 24 T cell receptor beta chains below were found in one sample sequenced in a study of beta chain features in type 1 diabetes. Findings of the study overall: Shorter TCRB CDR3s, moderately but significantly so, were found in Type 1 diabetes patients in all four CD4+ subsets.

For these receptors, no antigen is known. Isolated RNA was reverse transcribed in full, so expressed TCRB transcripts were sequenced. Sequenced by immunoSEQ multiplex PCR; TCRdb stores in-frame clones only, minus some. The sample shows more than 250,000 clones, roughly an eighth of them seen only once. Sequencing input: naive CD4+ T cells from blood. The receptors here all came from a man aged 25-45 years with type 1 diabetes.

The CDR3 protein is CASSPGSLETQYF. For the CDR3, the DNA is TGTGCCAGCAGCCCCGGGAGTTTGGAGACCCAGTACTTC. This chain connects TRBV7-3 to TRBJ2-5, with D perhaps matching TRBD2 (6 bases). This CDR3 has 13 amino acids. CDR1 is SGHTA and CDR2 is FQGTGA in the germline V gene. V dropped 5 bases and J dropped 5 bases, with 12 bases sitting between them.

The rearrangement links TRBV11-2 to TRBJ2-1; the match to TRBD2 covers 14 bases. There are 18 residues in the CDR3. Looked up from germline, CDR1 is SGHAT and CDR2 is FQNNGV. With V trimmed by 5 bases and J by 10 bases, 16 bases remained unmatched. Here the CDR3 DNA reads TGTGCCAGCAGCCGCATTCGTGGCAGTAGGACTAGCGGGAGGGAGCAGTTCTTC. Its translation is CASSRIRGSRTSGREQFF. The variable domain in full, with the rest retrieved from reference TRBV11-2 and TRBJ2-1, is EAGVAQSPRYKIIEKRQSVAFWCNPISGHATLYWYQQILGQGPKLLIQFQNNGVVDDSQLPKDRFSAERLKGVDSTLKIQPAKLEDSAVYLCASSRIRGSRTSGREQFFGPGTRLTVL.

This clone was found a few times. V gene TRBV28 combines with J gene TRBJ2-7; no clear D gene. This CDR3 region has 11 residues. Germline assignment: CDR1 MDHEN and CDR2 SYDVKM. The V end was cut by 5 bases, the J end by 4 bases, with 6 bases between. For the CDR3, the DNA is TGTGCCAGCAGTCCGCGTTACGAGCAGTACTTC. It translates to CASSPRYEQYF.

The chain combines TRBV6-5 with TRBJ2-1, with D hard to call. CDR1 and CDR2 from the germline V gene are MNHEY and SVGAGI. V lost 4 bases to trimming and J lost 5 bases, with 12 bases between them. This CDR3 is built from 14 residues. The CDR3 sequence is CASSLSQANNEQFF. CDR3 DNA: TGTGCCAGCAGTTTGAGTCAGGCCAACAATGAGCAGTTCTTC.

This clone was observed a handful of times. V usage is TRBV28 and J usage is TRBJ2-7, with D possibly matching TRBD1 (5 bases). Trimming pared 2 bases from V and 6 bases from J, leaving 14 bases between. From germline, CDR1 is MDHEN and CDR2 SYDVKM. The CDR3 loop spans 14 amino acids. CDR3 sequence reads: CASSLTGYRAEQYF. The CDR3 DNA reads TGTGCCAGCAGTTTAACAGGATATCGTGCCGAGCAGTACTTC.

This chain connects TRBV5-6 to TRBJ2-3; the match to TRBD2 covers 7 bases. The CDR3 length is 15 residues. The germline CDR1 and CDR2 sequences are SGHDT and YYEEEE. After removal of 4 bases from V and 4 bases from J, the junction contained 9 bases not matched to a gene. In DNA, the CDR3 is TGTGCCAGCAGCAACACCGGGACTACGCCAGATACGCAGTATTTT. This sequence encodes CASSNTGTTPDTQYF.

This clone appeared a few times. The V gene is TRBV4-2, the J gene TRBJ2-5; 9 positions match TRBD2. TRBJ2-7 matches the DNA end more closely, so the J call is doubtful. The CDR3 loop spans 15 amino acids. Looked up from germline, CDR1 is LGHNA and CDR2 is YNFKEQ. The CDR3 nucleotides are TGTGCCAGCAGCCAGACTAGCGGTTACTCCTACGAGCAGTACTTC. It encodes CASSQTSGYSYEQYF.

The rearrangement links TRBV7-9 to TRBJ2-2; D not resolved. The V end lost 7 bases, the J end lost 9 bases, and 9 bases lay between the germline ends. Germline CDR1 is SEHNR and CDR2 is FQNEAQ (reference sequence). The CDR3 runs to 11 residues. This CDR3 reads CASTGYRELFF. As DNA, the CDR3 is TGTGCCAGCACCGGGTACAGGGAGCTGTTTTTT.

The CDR3 region is CASRSGPGGYEQYF. Here the CDR3 DNA reads TGCGCCAGCAGATCCGGTCCAGGAGGGTACGAGCAGTACTTC. The chain has TRBV5-1 and TRBJ2-7, with a possible D match to TRBD2 (6 bases). The CDR3 runs 14 residues. The ends were cut back, 5 bases at V and 4 bases at J, with 16 bases in the middle. The germline gives CDR1 SGHRS, CDR2 YFSETQ. Combining the CDR3 with reference TRBV5-1 and TRBJ2-7 gives the whole variable domain KAGVTQTPRYLIKTRGQQVTLSCSPISGHRSVSWYQQTPGQGLQFLFEYFSETQRNKGNFPGRFSGRQFSNSRSEMNVSTLELGDSALYLCASRSGPGGYEQYFGPGTRLTVT.

The J gene is TRBJ1-1, the V gene TRBV28; D not certain. This CDR3 is 13 amino acids long. Germline CDR1 reads MDHEN; CDR2 reads SYDVKM. Deletions cut 3 bases from V and 2 bases from J, with 7 bases between. In nucleotides, the CDR3 is TGTGCCAGCAGTTTTGTCGTAAACACTGAAGCTTTCTTT. Protein product: CASSFVVNTEAFF. Together with reference TRBV28 and TRBJ1-1, the CDR3 gives the full variable domain: DVKVTQSSRYLVKRTGEKVFLECVQDMDHENMFWYRQDPGLGLRLIYFSYDVKMKEKGDIPEGYSVSREKKERFSLILESASTNQTSMYLCASSFVVNTEAFFGQGTRLTVV.

This clone was seen more than once but under ten times. This chain joins TRBV6-5 and TRBJ1-1, with D uncertain. Germline assignment: CDR1 MNHEY and CDR2 SVGAGI. Deletions cut 4 bases from V and 6 bases from J, with 6 bases between. CDR3 size: 11 residues. DNA for the CDR3: TGTGCCAGCAGTTCACGGGCTGAAGCTTTCTTT. Its protein product is CASSSRAEAFF.

This clone was detected a few times. V gene TRBV18 combines with J gene TRBJ2-4; 7 nucleotides match TRBD1. V lost 3 bases to trimming and J lost 2 bases; unmatched junction nucleotides: 4. This CDR3 contains 15 residues. CDR1 is KGHSH and CDR2 is LQKENI in the germline V gene. The CDR3 nucleotides read TGTGCCAGCTCACCTCAGACAGGGACCAAAAACATTCAGTACTTC. Its protein is CASSPQTGTKNIQYF. Complete variable domain (other parts from reference TRBV18 and TRBJ2-4): NAGVMQNPRHLVRRRGQEARLRCSPMKGHSHVYWYRQLPEEGLKFMVYLQKENIIDESGMPKERFSAEFPKEGPSILRIQQVVRGDSAAYFCASSPQTGTKNIQYFGAGTRLSVL.

The sample holds a few counts of this clone. This chain joins TRBV9 and TRBJ1-1; possibly TRBD1 for D (6 bases). Trimming cost V 2 bases and J 6 bases, with 14 bases left between them. Germline loops: CDR1 SGDLS, CDR2 YYNGEE. This CDR3 comprises 14 residues. The CDR3 is CASSVSYRVPEAFF. The CDR3 nucleotides are TGTGCCAGCAGCGTCAGTTACAGGGTCCCTGAAGCTTTCTTT. The variable domain in full, with the rest retrieved from reference TRBV9 and TRBJ1-1, is DSGVTQTPKHLITATGQRVTLRCSPRSGDLSVYWYQQSLDQGLQFLIQYYNGEERAKGNILERFSAQQFPDLHSELNLSSLELGDSALYFCASSVSYRVPEAFFGQGTRLTVV.

This clone has just a few counts. The rearrangement uses TRBV4-3 and TRBJ1-2, with 10 bases identical to TRBD1. The CDR3 is made up of 16 amino acids. V dropped 5 bases and J dropped 7; count of bases not matched to a gene: 13. The germline V gene encodes CDR1 LGHNA and CDR2 YSLEER. CDR3 loop: CASSKKTGQGFFGYTF. Written as DNA, the CDR3 is TGCGCCAGCAGCAAAAAGACGGGACAGGGGTTCTTTGGCTACACCTTC.

This chain uses TRBV18 with TRBJ2-1, with a weak D call TRBD2 (5 bases). Deletions cut 1 base from V and 5 bases from J, with 9 bases between. The CDR3 is 14 amino acids. The germline gives CDR1 KGHSH, CDR2 LQKENI. The CDR3 protein is CASSPLDGNNEQFF. In DNA, the CDR3 is TGTGCCAGCTCACCACTCGACGGGAACAATGAGCAGTTCTTC.

Here the CDR3 DNA reads TGTGCCAGCAGCTTAGACAGGCCCACCCCTGAAGCTTTCTTT. Protein sequence: CASSLDRPTPEAFF. The gene calls are TRBV7-8 and TRBJ1-1, with D maybe TRBD1 (5 bases). The CDR3 spans 14 residues. The germline gives CDR1 SGHVS, CDR2 FQNEAQ. V was trimmed by 1 base and J by 6 bases, leaving 12 bases between them.

This clone was counted only a few times. This chain uses TRBV28 with TRBJ1-3; D not certain. Trimming took off 3 bases at V and 7 bases at J, with 7 bases between the two ends. Germline CDR1 MDHEN, CDR2 SYDVKM. The CDR3 has 12 residues. CDR3 in DNA: TGTGCCAGCAGTTTTTGGCCGAACACCATATATTTT. Protein sequence: CASSFWPNTIYF. Combining the CDR3 with reference TRBV28 and TRBJ1-3 gives the whole variable domain DVKVTQSSRYLVKRTGEKVFLECVQDMDHENMFWYRQDPGLGLRLIYFSYDVKMKEKGDIPEGYSVSREKKERFSLILESASTNQTSMYLCASSFWPNTIYFGEGSWLTVV.

There are a few counts of this clone. Other DNA variants within this sample encode the same CDR3. The chain combines TRBV28 with TRBJ2-7; D is undetermined. V dropped 2 bases and J dropped 4 bases, with 3 bases sitting between them. Germline V CDR1 and CDR2: MDHEN, SYDVKM. The length of the CDR3 is 11 residues. The CDR3 DNA reads as TGTGCCAGCAGTTTACGTTACGAGCAGTACTTC. This gives the protein CASSLRYEQYF.

The chain uses TRBV11-3 and TRBJ2-3, with a tentative D call TRBD2 (6 bases). Germline CDR1 reads SGHNT; CDR2 reads YENEEA. Trimming pared 6 bases from V and 1 base from J, leaving 14 bases between. This CDR3 is built from 15 residues. In DNA form, the CDR3 reads TGTGCCAGCAGTCCCGGAGGGGACGGCACAGATACGCAGTATTTT. Encoded protein: CASSPGGDGTDTQYF.

The CDR3 sequence: CASSPKARYSYEQYF. CDR3 in DNA: TGTGCCAGCAGTCCAAAGGCTAGGTACTCCTACGAGCAGTACTTC. This rearrangement joins TRBV27 to TRBJ2-7; D is undetermined. Germline CDR1 and CDR2: MNHEY and SMNVEV (reference sequence). Between the trimmed V and J ends, which lost 5 bases and 0 bases, there was a span of 14 bases. The CDR3 covers 15 residues.

V usage is TRBV27 and J usage is TRBJ2-3; D is perhaps TRBD1 (7 bases). This CDR3 is 16 amino acids long. Germline V lookup: CDR1 MNHEY, CDR2 SMNVEV (reference sequence). The V end lost 1 base, the J end lost 7 bases, and 18 bases lay between the germline ends. CDR3 nucleotide sequence: TGTGCCAGCAGTTTATTCCCATCTCCAGGGGGGAATACGCAGTATTTT. As protein: CASSLFPSPGGNTQYF.

The table lists this clone with a few counts. The sample carries other DNA sequences with the same CDR3. V usage is TRBV5-1 and J usage is TRBJ2-5; D is ambiguous. Deletions cut 4 bases from V and 2 bases from J, with 3 bases between. The CDR3 has 11 residues. The V gene's germline CDR1 is SGHRS and CDR2 YFSETQ. The CDR3 spells CASSQQETQYF. CDR3 bases: TGCGCCAGCAGCCAACAAGAGACCCAGTACTTC.

This clone was recorded a few times. The gene calls are TRBV2 and TRBJ1-1; 9 bases map to TRBD1. The V and J ends lost 4 bases and 5 bases, in that order; junction bases with no gene match: 2. Per the germline V gene, CDR1 is SNHLY and CDR2 is FYNNEI. The CDR3 is made up of 13 amino acids. The CDR3 reads CASSGDRATEAFF. The CDR3 region has the DNA TGTGCCAGCAGTGGGGACAGGGCGACTGAAGCTTTCTTT.

This clone was found a few times. This chain links TRBV5-1 with TRBJ2-3, with 10 positions matching TRBD1. This CDR3 region has 16 residues. Germline V gene data show CDR1 as SGHRS and CDR2 as YFSETQ. V shed 5 bases and J 1 base; nucleotides not matched to a gene: 7. DNA for the CDR3: TGCGCCAGCAGGGACTCGGGGACAGGGGGCACAGATACGCAGTATTTT. Translation: CASRDSGTGGTDTQYF. The entire variable domain, with the rest obtained from reference TRBV5-1 and TRBJ2-3, is as follows: KAGVTQTPRYLIKTRGQQVTLSCSPISGHRSVSWYQQTPGQGLQFLFEYFSETQRNKGNFPGRFSGRQFSNSRSEMNVSTLELGDSALYLCASRDSGTGGTDTQYFGPGTRLTVL.